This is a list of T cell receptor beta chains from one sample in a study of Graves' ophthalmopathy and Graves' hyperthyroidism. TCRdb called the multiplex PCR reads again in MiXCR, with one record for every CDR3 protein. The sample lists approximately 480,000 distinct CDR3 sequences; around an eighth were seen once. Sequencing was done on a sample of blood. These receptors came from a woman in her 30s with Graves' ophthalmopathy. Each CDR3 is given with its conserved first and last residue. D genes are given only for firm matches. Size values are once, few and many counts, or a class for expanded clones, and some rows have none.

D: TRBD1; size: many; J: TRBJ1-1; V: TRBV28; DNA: TGTGCCAGCAGAACGTTCGGACAGGGGGGTCCTGAAGCTTTCTTT; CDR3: CASRTFGQGGPEAFF
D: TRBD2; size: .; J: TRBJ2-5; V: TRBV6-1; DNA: TGTGCCAGCAGTGGCGTTACTAGCGGTCCCAGGAAGACCCAGTACTTC; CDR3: CASSGVTSGPRKTQYF
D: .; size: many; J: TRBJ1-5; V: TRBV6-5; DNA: TGTGCCAGCAGTTACTCGATCGAGCGGCAGCCCCAGCATTTT; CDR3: CASSYSIERQPQHF
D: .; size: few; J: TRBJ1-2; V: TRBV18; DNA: TGTGCCAGCTCGACCAATCCTTCCTATGGCTACACCTTC; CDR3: CASSTNPSYGYTF
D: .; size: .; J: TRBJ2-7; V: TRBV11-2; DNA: TGTGTCAGCAGAAATACAGGGTCGGACGAGCAGTACTTC; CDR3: CVSRNTGSDEQYF
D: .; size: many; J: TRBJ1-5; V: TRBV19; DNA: TGTGCCAGTAGTATAAAAGTGGGGGACCAGCCCCAGCATTTT; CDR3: CASSIKVGDQPQHF
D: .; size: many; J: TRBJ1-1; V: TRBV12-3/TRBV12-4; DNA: TGTGCCAGCAGTTTAGCGGCAGGGTCCACTGAAGCTTTCTTT; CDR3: CASSLAAGSTEAFF
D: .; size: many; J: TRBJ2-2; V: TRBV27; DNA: TGTGCCAGCAGGAGGAACACCGGGGGGCTGTTTTTT; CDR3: CASRRNTGGLFF
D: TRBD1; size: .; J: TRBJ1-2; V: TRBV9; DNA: TGTGCCAGCAGCGTAGAGGGGACAGGGGTCTATGGCTACACCTTC; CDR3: CASSVEGTGVYGYTF
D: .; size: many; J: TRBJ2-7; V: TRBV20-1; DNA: TGCAGTGCCCTCTACGCGGCCTACGAGCAGTACTTC; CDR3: CSALYAAYEQYF
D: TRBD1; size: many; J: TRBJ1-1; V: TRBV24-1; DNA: TGTGCCACCAGTGACTCGGGACAGGGGAAAAGGGCTTTCTTT; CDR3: CATSDSGQGKRAFF
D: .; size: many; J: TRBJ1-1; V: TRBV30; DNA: TGTGCCTGGAGAACAGGGAGGGGGAATGAAGCTTTCTTT; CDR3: CAWRTGRGNEAFF
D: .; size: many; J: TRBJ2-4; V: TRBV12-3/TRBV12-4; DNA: TGTGCCAGCAGTAGAGAGGTGATAGCCAAAAACATTCAGTACTTC; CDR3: CASSREVIAKNIQYF
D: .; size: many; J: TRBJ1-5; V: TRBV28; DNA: TGTGCCAGCAGTTTAATATCGGGTCTCGGCAATCAGCCCCAGCATTTT; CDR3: CASSLISGLGNQPQHF
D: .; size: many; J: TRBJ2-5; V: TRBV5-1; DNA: TGCGCCAGCCGCTCCCGGGGCCAAGAGACCCAGTACTTC; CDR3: CASRSRGQETQYF
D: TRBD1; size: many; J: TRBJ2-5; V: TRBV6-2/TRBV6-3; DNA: TGTGCCAGCAGTTACTCCTGGACAGGCCAAGAGACCCAGTACTTC; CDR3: CASSYSWTGQETQYF
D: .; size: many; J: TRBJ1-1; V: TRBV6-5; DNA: TGTGCCAGCAGTTACTCAAGGTGGGGCACTGAAGCTTTCTTT; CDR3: CASSYSRWGTEAFF
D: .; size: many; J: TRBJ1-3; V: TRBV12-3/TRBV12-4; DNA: TGTGCCAGCAACCTCATGACCTCTGGAAACACCATATATTTT; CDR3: CASNLMTSGNTIYF
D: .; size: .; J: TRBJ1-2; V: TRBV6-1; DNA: TGTGCCAGCAGCGAAGGGGGAGAAGCCTATGGCTACACCTTC; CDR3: CASSEGGEAYGYTF
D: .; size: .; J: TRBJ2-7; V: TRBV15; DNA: TGTGCCACCAGCATGGGAGCCAACCCTTACGAGCAGTACTTC; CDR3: CATSMGANPYEQYF
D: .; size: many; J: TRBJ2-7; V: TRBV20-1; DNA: TGCAGTGCTAGAGGTTGGGGCTCCGGGGCCTCCTACGAGCAGTACTTC; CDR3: CSARGWGSGASYEQYF
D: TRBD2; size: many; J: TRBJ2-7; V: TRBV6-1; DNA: TGTGCCAGCAGTGACCCTGGGACTAGCGTCTACGAGCAGTACTTC; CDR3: CASSDPGTSVYEQYF
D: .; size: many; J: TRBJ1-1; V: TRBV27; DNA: TGTGCCAGCAGAAAGACGAACACTGAAGCTTTCTTT; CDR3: CASRKTNTEAFF
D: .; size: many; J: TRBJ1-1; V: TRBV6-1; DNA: TGTGCCAGCAGTGGACCCGGGCATCCCGCTTTCTTT; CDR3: CASSGPGHPAFF
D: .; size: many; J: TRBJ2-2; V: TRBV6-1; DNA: TGTGCCAGCAGTGACGGACCCGACACCGGGGAGCTGTTTTTT; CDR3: CASSDGPDTGELFF
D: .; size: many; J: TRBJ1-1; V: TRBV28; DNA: TGTGCCAGCAGTTTATCAGGGTTGGGTACTGAAGCTTTCTTT; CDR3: CASSLSGLGTEAFF
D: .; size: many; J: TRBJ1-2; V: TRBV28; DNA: TGTGCCAGCAGTCTACCCAGAAGTGCTAACTATGGCTACACCTTC; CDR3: CASSLPRSANYGYTF
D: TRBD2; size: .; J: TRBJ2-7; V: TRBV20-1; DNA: TGCAGTGCCCTAGGTAGTAGCGGGGGGAAGAGCTCCTACGAGCAGTACTTC; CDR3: CSALGSSGGKSSYEQYF
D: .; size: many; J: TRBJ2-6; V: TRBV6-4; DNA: TGTGCCAGCAGGACCAGAAGGGTCCTTCTCTCTGGGGCCAACGTCCTGACTTTC; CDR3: CASRTRRVLLSGANVLTF
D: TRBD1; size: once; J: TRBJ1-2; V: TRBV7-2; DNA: TGTGCCAGCAGCCCAGGAGGGACAGTTTATGGCTACACCTTC; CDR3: CASSPGGTVYGYTF
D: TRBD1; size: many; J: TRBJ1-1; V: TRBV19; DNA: TGTGCCAGTATTATAGAATCCGACAGGGACACTGAAGCTTTCTTT; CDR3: CASIIESDRDTEAFF
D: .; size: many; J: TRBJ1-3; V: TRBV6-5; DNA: TGTGCCAGCAGTTACTCGAGGCCCTCTGGAAACACCATATATTTT; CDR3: CASSYSRPSGNTIYF
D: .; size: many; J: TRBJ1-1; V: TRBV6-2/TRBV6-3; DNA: TGTGCCAGCAGTCCTCCTCTCCCAATACCGGGCGCTGAAGCTTTCTTT; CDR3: CASSPPLPIPGAEAFF
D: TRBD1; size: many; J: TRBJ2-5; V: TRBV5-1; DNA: TGCGCCAGCAGGATGGGGACAGGGGGCATCCGAATGGTAGAGACCCAGTACTTC; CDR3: CASRMGTGGIRMVETQYF
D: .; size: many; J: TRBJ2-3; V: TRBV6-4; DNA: TGTGCCAGCAGTGACTCGGCAGGGGATGTAGATACGCAGTATTTT; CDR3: CASSDSAGDVDTQYF
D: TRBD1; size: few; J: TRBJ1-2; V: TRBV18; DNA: TGTGCCAGCTCACCATTAGACAGGGGAACGGATGGCTACACCTTC; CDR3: CASSPLDRGTDGYTF
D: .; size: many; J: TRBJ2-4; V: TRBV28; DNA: TGTGCCAGTCACAACCGCGGATCCAAAAACATTCAGTACTTC; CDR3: CASHNRGSKNIQYF
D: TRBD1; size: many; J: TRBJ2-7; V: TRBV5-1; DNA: TGCGCCAGCAGCGGCCGGGACAGGGGTCGTGAGCAGTACTTC; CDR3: CASSGRDRGREQYF
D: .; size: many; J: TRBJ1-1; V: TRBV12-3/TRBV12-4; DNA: TGTGCCAGCAGCGCCAGGCTAGCCACTGAAGCTTTCTTT; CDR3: CASSARLATEAFF
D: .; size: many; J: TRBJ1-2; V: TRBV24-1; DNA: TGTGCCACCAGTGATCCCGGGCGGGGAGCTCCTGGCTACACCTTC; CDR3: CATSDPGRGAPGYTF
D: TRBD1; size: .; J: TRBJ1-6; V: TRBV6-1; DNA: TGTGCCAGCAACAGGACAGGGGTTGATTCACCCCTCCACTTT; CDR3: CASNRTGVDSPLHF
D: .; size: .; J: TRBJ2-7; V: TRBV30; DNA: TGTGCCTGGAGTGTGGGGCAGGCCCCCTACGAGCAGTACTTC; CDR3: CAWSVGQAPYEQYF
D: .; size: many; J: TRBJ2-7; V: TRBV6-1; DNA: TGTGCCAGCAGGGAGGTGGGTTTCGACTACGAGCAGTACTTC; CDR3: CASREVGFDYEQYF
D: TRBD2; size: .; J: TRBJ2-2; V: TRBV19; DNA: TGTGCCAGTAGTCTACTAGCGTCTTCGAACACCGGGGAGCTGTTTTTT; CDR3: CASSLLASSNTGELFF
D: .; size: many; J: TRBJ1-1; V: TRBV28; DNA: TGTGCCAGCATGACCAACACTGAAGCTTTCTTT; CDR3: CASMTNTEAFF
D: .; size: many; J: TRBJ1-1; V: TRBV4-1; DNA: TGCGCCAGCAGCCAAACAGAAGAAGCTTTCTTT; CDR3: CASSQTEEAFF
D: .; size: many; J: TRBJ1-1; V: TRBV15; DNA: TGTGCCACCAGCAGAGATCTGCACACTGAAGCTTTCTTT; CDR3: CATSRDLHTEAFF
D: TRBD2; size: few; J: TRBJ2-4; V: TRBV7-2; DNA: TGTGCCAGCAGAGGACTAGCGGGAGCCAAAAACATTCAGTACTTC; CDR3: CASRGLAGAKNIQYF
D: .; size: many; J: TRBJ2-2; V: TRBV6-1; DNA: TGTGCCAGCAGAGGGGGGCCAACATGGGCCGGGGAGCTGTTTTTT; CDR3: CASRGGPTWAGELFF
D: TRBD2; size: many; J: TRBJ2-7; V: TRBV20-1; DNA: TGCAGTGCTTTACTTAGCGGGGCGGGCGAGCAGTACTTC; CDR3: CSALLSGAGEQYF
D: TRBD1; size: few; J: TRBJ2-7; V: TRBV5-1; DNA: TGCGCCAGCAGCCCCGGGACAGGTCCTTCGAGGGAGCAGTACTTC; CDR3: CASSPGTGPSREQYF
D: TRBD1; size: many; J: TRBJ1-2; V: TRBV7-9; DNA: TGTGCCAGCAGCGACTACAGGGGGCGAAACTATGGCTACACCTTC; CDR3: CASSDYRGRNYGYTF
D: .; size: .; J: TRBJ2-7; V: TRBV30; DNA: TGTGCCTGGAGTGGGGCAGGGGACTACGAGCAGTACTTC; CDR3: CAWSGAGDYEQYF
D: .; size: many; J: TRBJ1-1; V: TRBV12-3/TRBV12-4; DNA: TGTGCCAGCGGGAACAGGGCCCGGGGAGCTTTCTTT; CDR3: CASGNRARGAFF
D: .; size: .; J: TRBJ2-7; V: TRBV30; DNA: TGTGCCTGGAGCGTGGGACCTACCCACGAGCAGTACTTC; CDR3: CAWSVGPTHEQYF